This entry lists 5 T cell receptor beta chains sequenced from one sample in a study of somatic mutations in cytotoxic T cells in rheumatoid arthritis. The protocol was immunoSEQ multiplex PCR, while the TCRdb copy is restricted to in-frame clones and leaves out a portion. The sample includes under 13,000 clones, 79% of them seen just once. The sample was CD8+ T cells sorted from blood. These receptors came from an adult with rheumatoid arthritis.

V gene TRBV7-6 combines with J gene TRBJ2-5; TRBD2 matches at 11 bases. The trim removed 0 bases at V and 1 base at J, leaving 7 bases unmatched. This CDR3 is built from 18 residues. Germline CDR1 and CDR2: SGHVS and FNYEAQ. The CDR3 region has the DNA TGTGCCAGCAGCTTAGCGGGACTAGCGGAGGGTCTCCAAGAGACCCAGTACTTC. Its translation is CASSLAGLAEGLQETQYF. Full variable domain (rest looked up from reference TRBV7-6 and TRBJ2-5): GAGVSQSPRYKVTKRGQDVALRCDPISGHVSLYWYRQALGQGPEFLTYFNYEAQQDKSGLPNDRFSAERPEGSISTLTIQRTEQRDSAMYRCASSLAGLAEGLQETQYFGPGTRLLVL.

The chain carries TRBV15 and TRBJ2-3; TRBD1 agrees at 10 bases. J gave up 5 bases and V 5 bases, and 10 bases lay outside the gene matches. Germline loops: CDR1 LNHNV, CDR2 YYDKDF (reference sequence). This CDR3 is 16 amino acids long. The CDR3 spells CATSRTDRGLGDTQYF. Written as DNA, the CDR3 is TGTGCCACCAGCCGAACTGACAGGGGGCTTGGAGATACGCAGTATTTT.

J is TRBJ2-6 and V is TRBV19, with 9 bases aligning to TRBD2. This CDR3 contains 19 residues. After removal of 3 bases from V and 0 bases from J, the junction contained 9 bases not matched to a gene. In germline, CDR1 is LNHDA, CDR2 SQIVND (reference sequence). The DNA for the CDR3 is TGTGCCAGTAGTATTCAGGGACTAGCTTATCACTCTGGGGCCAACGTCCTGACTTTC. Its protein product is CASSIQGLAYHSGANVLTF.

The chain has TRBV5-1 and TRBJ1-3; TRBD1 might be the D (5 bases). Trimming cost V 7 bases and J 0 bases, with 11 bases left between them. This CDR3 is 14 amino acids long. The germline CDR1 and CDR2 sequences are SGHRS and YFSETQ. CDR3 nucleotides: TGCGCCAGCCGGGACGCTGACTCTGGAAACACCATATATTTT. Its translation: CASRDADSGNTIYF.

The chain carries TRBV5-4 and TRBJ2-1, with TRBD2 matching over 8 bases. The length of the CDR3 is 16 residues. CDR1 is SGHNT and CDR2 is YYREEE in the germline V gene (reference sequence). Unmatched junction bases numbered 7, after V lost 0 bases and J lost 5 bases. The DNA for the CDR3 is TGTGCCAGCAGCTTGGCCGAACTAGCGGTAAACAATGAGCAGTTCTTC. Its protein product is CASSLAELAVNNEQFF.